This T cell receptor (beta chain) is drawn from a study of human T cells and chemical hapten exposure. Study-level points and caveats: The presence of alopecia in the donors means their immune response may differ from healthy people's.

The authors' processing: Between about 23,224 and 700,000 TCRs appeared in each sample, and the median stood at roughly 100,000. TCRdb analysed the RACE reads with MiXCR anew, one entry per CDR3 protein. Here the V and J calls rest on TCRdb's processing, not on the authors' analysis. Here the sample spans some 97,000 distinct CDR3 sequences, roughly a quarter being singletons. The CDR3 spans 14 residues. Losses at the gene ends were 1 base for V and 9 bases for J; bases not matched to a gene: 3. CDR1 is SGHTA, CDR2 FQGNSA, per germline. Regarding this clonotype: Its target is not known.

Time point reported: patch test 3, about 24 weeks after DPC sensitization. The treatment was: therapeutic diphenylcyclopropenone sensitization with weekly scalp DPC. Total RNA was isolated from whole blood that had not been fractionated. This TCR derives from a man aged 40-49 years with alopecia areata. Some clones in this sample may be carry-over from other donors' samples. This sample comprised whole blood, obtained in connection with sensitization to the hapten diphenylcyclopropenone (DPC). This chain links TRBV7-2 with TRBJ2-1; TRBD2 agrees at 10 bases. The CDR3 sequence is CASSLVSSGSEQFF. The CDR3 bases are TGTGCCAGCAGCTTAGTTTCTAGCGGGAGTGAGCAGTTCTTC.